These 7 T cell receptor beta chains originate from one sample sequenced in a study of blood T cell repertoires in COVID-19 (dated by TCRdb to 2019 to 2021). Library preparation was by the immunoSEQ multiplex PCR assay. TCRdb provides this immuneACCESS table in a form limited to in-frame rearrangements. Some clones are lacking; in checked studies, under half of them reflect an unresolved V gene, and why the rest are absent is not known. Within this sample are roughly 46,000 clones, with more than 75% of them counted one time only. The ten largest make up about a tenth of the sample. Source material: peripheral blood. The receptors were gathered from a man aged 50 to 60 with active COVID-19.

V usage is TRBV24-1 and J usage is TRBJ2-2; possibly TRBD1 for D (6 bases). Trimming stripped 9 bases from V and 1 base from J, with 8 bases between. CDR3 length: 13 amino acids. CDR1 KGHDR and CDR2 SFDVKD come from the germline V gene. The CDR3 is CATGTQNTGELFF. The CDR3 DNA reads TGTGCCACCGGGACACAGAACACCGGGGAGCTGTTTTTT.

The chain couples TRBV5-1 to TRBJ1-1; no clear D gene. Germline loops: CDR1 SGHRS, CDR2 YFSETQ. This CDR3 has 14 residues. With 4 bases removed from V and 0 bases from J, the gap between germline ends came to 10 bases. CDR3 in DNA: TGCGCCAGCAGCCCCGAGGACTTGAACACTGAAGCTTTCTTT. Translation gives CASSPEDLNTEAFF.

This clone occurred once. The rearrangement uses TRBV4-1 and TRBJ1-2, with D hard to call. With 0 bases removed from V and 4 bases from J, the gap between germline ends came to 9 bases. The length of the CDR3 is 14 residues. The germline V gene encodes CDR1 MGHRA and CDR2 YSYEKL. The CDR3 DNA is TGCGCCAGCAGCCAAGATCCAGTCCCCTATGGCTACACCTTC. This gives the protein CASSQDPVPYGYTF.

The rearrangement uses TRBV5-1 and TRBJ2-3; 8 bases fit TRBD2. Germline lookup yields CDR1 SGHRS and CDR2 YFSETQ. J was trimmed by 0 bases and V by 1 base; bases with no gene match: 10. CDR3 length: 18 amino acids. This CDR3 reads CASSLMEGLVRSTDTQYF. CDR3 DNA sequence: TGCGCCAGCAGCTTGATGGAGGGACTAGTTCGTAGCACAGATACGCAGTATTTT.

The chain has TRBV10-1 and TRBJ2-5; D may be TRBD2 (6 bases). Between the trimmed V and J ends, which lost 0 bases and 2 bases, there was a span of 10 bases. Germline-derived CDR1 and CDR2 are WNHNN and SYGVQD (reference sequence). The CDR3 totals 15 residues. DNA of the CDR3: TGCGCCAGCAGTGAGTCGGAGGGAGGTCAAGAGACCCAGTACTTC. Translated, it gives CASSESEGGQETQYF.

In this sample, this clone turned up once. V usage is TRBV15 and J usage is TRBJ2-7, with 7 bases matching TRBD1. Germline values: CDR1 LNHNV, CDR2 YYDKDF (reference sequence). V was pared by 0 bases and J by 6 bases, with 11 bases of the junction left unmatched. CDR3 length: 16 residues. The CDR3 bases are TGTGCCACCAGCAGAGAGTCGGGGAACAGGGGATCCGAGCAGTACTTC. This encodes CATSRESGNRGSEQYF.

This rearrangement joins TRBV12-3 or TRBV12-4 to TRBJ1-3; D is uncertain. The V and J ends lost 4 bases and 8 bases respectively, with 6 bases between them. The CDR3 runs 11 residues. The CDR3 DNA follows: TGTGCCAGCAGTTCCAGGTACACCATATATTTT. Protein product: CASSSRYTIYF.